These 7 T cell receptor beta chains originate from one sample sequenced in a study of cytomegalovirus exposure and HLA in healthy donors (TCRdb year 2017). Preparation of the library involved the immunoSEQ multiplex PCR assay. For the multiplex PCR, a mixture combining 60 forward primers for TCR Vbeta segments and 13 reverse primers for TCR Jbeta segments was used. TCRdb retrieved this table from immuneACCESS and kept in-frame rearrangements only. Not all clones are present; in checked studies, unresolved V genes account for under half, and no reason is known for the remainder. This sample lists around 99,000 clones; 63% were detected once. Clones ranked in the top ten supply roughly 6.8% of the sample. The sequenced sample was PBMCs. These receptor sequences come from a woman in her 30s in good health and CMV-seronegative.

The rearrangement links TRBV30 to TRBJ2-7; the match to TRBD1 covers 10 bases. Germline lookup yields CDR1 GTSNPN and CDR2 SVGIG (reference sequence). J lost 2 bases, V lost 2 bases, and 3 bases had no gene match. The CDR3 consists of 14 residues. For the CDR3, the DNA is TGTGCCTGGAGTTGGGGACAGGGGCCCTACGAGCAGTACTTC. It codes for CAWSWGQGPYEQYF.

The chain is built from TRBV5-1 and TRBJ2-5; 15 positions agree with TRBD2. The CDR3 has 18 amino acids. Germline V gives CDR1 SGHRS, CDR2 YFSETQ. The V gene end was trimmed by 4 bases and the J gene end by 2 bases; junction bases not matched to a gene: 9. CDR3 residues: CASSAGGLAGGGQETQYF. CDR3 nucleotides: TGCGCCAGCAGCGCCGGAGGACTAGCGGGAGGGGGACAAGAGACCCAGTACTTC.

The V gene is TRBV25-1, the J gene TRBJ2-6, with 7 nucleotides matching TRBD1. This CDR3 is 18 amino acids long. CDR1 is MGHDK and CDR2 is SYGVNS in the germline V gene. Germline trimming cut 4 bases from V and 0 bases from J; bases unmatched to any gene: 9. The CDR3 DNA reads TGTGCCAGCAGTGGATACGGGACAGTATTCTCTGGGGCCAACGTCCTGACTTTC. Translated: CASSGYGTVFSGANVLTF.

The V call is TRBV4-1, the J call TRBJ2-4; D is perhaps TRBD2 (6 bases). V lost 4 bases to trimming and J lost 0 bases, with 19 bases between them. The CDR3 consists of 18 residues. In germline, CDR1 is MGHRA, CDR2 YSYEKL. CDR3 nucleotide sequence: TGCGCCAGCAGCCCCGGCTTTAGCGGAAAACTAGCCAAAAACATTCAGTACTTC. Translated: CASSPGFSGKLAKNIQYF.

This clone ranks as medium-sized. The rearrangement joins TRBV30 to TRBJ2-2; D unresolved. This CDR3 is 11 amino acids long. The germline V gene encodes CDR1 GTSNPN and CDR2 SVGIG (reference sequence). Trimming shortened V by 3 bases and J by 5 bases, and 4 bases separated the two germline ends. In DNA, the CDR3 is TGTGCCTGGAGCAATACCGGGGAGCTGTTTTTT. Protein product: CAWSNTGELFF.

CDR3 residues: CASLMLGGGNTQYF. DNA for the CDR3: TGTGCCAGCCTTATGCTAGGAGGAGGGAATACGCAGTATTTT. The rearrangement links TRBV28 to TRBJ2-3; weak D call: TRBD2 (6 bases). V lost 8 bases, J lost 7 bases, and 19 bases lay in between. The CDR3 runs 14 residues. Germline-derived CDR1 and CDR2 are MDHEN and SYDVKM. Looking up the rest from reference TRBV28 and TRBJ2-3 gives the full variable domain: DVKVTQSSRYLVKRTGEKVFLECVQDMDHENMFWYRQDPGLGLRLIYFSYDVKMKEKGDIPEGYSVSREKKERFSLILESASTNQTSMYLCASLMLGGGNTQYFGPGTRLTVL.

This chain links TRBV7-8 with TRBJ1-1; TRBD1 aligns across 8 bases. CDR1 and CDR2 from the germline V gene are SGHVS and FQNEAQ. There are 15 residues in the CDR3. The V segment lost 5 bases and the J segment 2 bases; nucleotides outside the gene matches: 7. CDR3 region: CASSVRDRHNTEAFF. The CDR3 region has the DNA TGTGCCAGCAGCGTCCGGGACAGGCATAACACTGAAGCTTTCTTT. The full variable domain, its missing parts supplied by reference TRBV7-8 and TRBJ1-1, is GAGVSQSPRYKVAKRGQDVALRCDPISGHVSLFWYQQALGQGPEFLTYFQNEAQLDKSGLPSDRFFAERPEGSVSTLKIQRTQQEDSAVYLCASSVRDRHNTEAFFGQGTRLTVV.